The 32 T cell receptor beta chains given below trace back to one sample, sequenced in a study of cytomegalovirus exposure and HLA in healthy donors. PCR was performed using 60 Vbeta and 13 Jbeta primers. This table comes from immunoSEQ multiplex PCR, and its TCRdb copy is limited to in-frame clones, with some not included. Of around 150,000 clones listed, approximately 80% are singletons. The sequenced sample consisted of PBMCs. The receptors here all came from a young man in good health and CMV-seronegative.

The V call is TRBV5-4, the J call TRBJ1-1; the match to TRBD1 covers 7 bases. The V and J ends lost 3 bases and 0 bases, in that order; junction bases with no gene match: 2. The CDR3 consists of 14 residues. CDR1 and CDR2 (germline): SGHNT, YYREEE (reference sequence). The CDR3 here is CASSSTGLNTEAFF. In DNA form, the CDR3 reads TGTGCCAGCAGCTCGACAGGGTTGAACACTGAAGCTTTCTTT.

The table lists this clone with a count of one. The CDR3 is CASSPGTEVDTQYF. The CDR3 DNA sequence: TGCGCCAGCAGCCCCGGGACAGAAGTAGATACGCAGTATTTT. The rearrangement links TRBV5-1 to TRBJ2-3, with 7 positions matching TRBD1. The J segment lost 5 bases and the V segment lost 4 bases, leaving 7 bases of the junction unmatched. This CDR3 is 14 amino acids long. The germline V gene has CDR1 SGHRS and CDR2 YFSETQ.

The rearrangement joins TRBV30 to TRBJ2-1, with no clear D. Per germline, CDR1 GTSNPN and CDR2 SVGIG (reference sequence). V was trimmed by 3 bases and J by 3 bases, leaving 3 bases between them. This CDR3 contains 11 residues. CDR3 in DNA: TGTGCCTGGAGCTTCTACAATGAGCAGTTCTTC. This gives the protein CAWSFYNEQFF.

The sample holds a few counts of this clone. The chain has TRBV23-1 and TRBJ1-3, with a tentative D call TRBD1 (6 bases). TRBV23-1 is an open reading frame whose function is uncertain. V was pared by 10 bases and J by 2 bases, with 15 bases between. CDR3 length: 14 residues. The DNA of the CDR3 is TGCGCCATCGAACAGGGAACCCCTGGAAACACCATATATTTT. The encoded protein is CAIEQGTPGNTIYF.

The chain recombines TRBV7-2 with TRBJ1-5; 7 nucleotides align to TRBD1. The V and J ends lost 6 bases and 1 base, in that order; junction bases with no gene match: 3. The CDR3 contains 14 residues. Germline values: CDR1 SGHTA, CDR2 FQGNSA. CDR3 loop: CASRPGGSNQPQHF. Written as DNA, the CDR3 is TGTGCCAGCAGGCCAGGGGGGAGCAATCAGCCCCAGCATTTT. The full variable domain, completed using reference TRBV7-2 and TRBJ1-5, is GAGVSQSPSNKVTEKGKDVELRCDPISGHTALYWYRQSLGQGLEFLIYFQGNSAPDKSGLPSDRFSAERTGGSVSTLTIQRTQQEDSAVYLCASRPGGSNQPQHFGDGTRLSIL.

The chain couples TRBV15 to TRBJ2-1; 9 bases are shared with TRBD1. The CDR3 has 16 residues. Trimming at V came to 0 bases and at J to 2 bases, leaving 2 bases not matched to a gene. Germline CDR1 reads LNHNV; CDR2 reads YYDKDF (reference sequence). As DNA, the CDR3 is TGTGCCACCAGCAGAGATACAGGGGGCGCCTACAATGAGCAGTTCTTC. Its protein product is CATSRDTGGAYNEQFF.

The chain combines TRBV5-1 with TRBJ2-7; TRBD2 matches 11 bases. Germline loops: CDR1 SGHRS, CDR2 YFSETQ. The CDR3 contains 17 residues. V trimming: 0 bases; J trimming: 2 bases; junction bases outside the gene matches: 7. The CDR3 DNA is TGCGCCAGCAGCTTGGGGGGACTAGCGGACAGTGCCTACGAGCAGTACTTC. Translated, it gives CASSLGGLADSAYEQYF. Full variable domain (missing parts from reference TRBV5-1 and TRBJ2-7): KAGVTQTPRYLIKTRGQQVTLSCSPISGHRSVSWYQQTPGQGLQFLFEYFSETQRNKGNFPGRFSGRQFSNSRSEMNVSTLELGDSALYLCASSLGGLADSAYEQYFGPGTRLTVT.

V gene TRBV29-1 combines with J gene TRBJ2-2; unclear D gene. Trimming cost V 1 base and J 2 bases, with 5 bases left between them. This CDR3 has 13 amino acids. Germline CDR1 and CDR2: SQVTM and ANQGSEA. The CDR3 DNA reads TGCAGCGTTGAAGTGTCAAACACCGGGGAGCTGTTTTTT. The encoded protein is CSVEVSNTGELFF.

In the case of this clone: At one of its ends the junction is not consistent with the germline gene, which may arise from a read error. The genes are TRBV7-7 and TRBJ2-5; 10 bases are a match to TRBD2. The CDR3 extends over 15 amino acids. CDR1 is SSHAT, CDR2 FNYEAQ, per germline (reference sequence). CDR3 sequence reads: CASSRLAGLQETQYF. The CDR3, as DNA: TGTGCTAGCAGTCGACTAGCGGGTTTACAAGAGACCCAGTACTTC.

The chain employs TRBV7-9 and TRBJ2-7; D perhaps matches TRBD2 (7 bases). Per the germline V gene, CDR1 is SEHNR and CDR2 is FQNEAQ (reference sequence). This CDR3 is 13 amino acids long. Between the trimmed V and J ends, which lost 6 bases and 4 bases, there was a span of 13 bases. In nucleotides, the CDR3 is TGTGCCAGCAGACCCGGGGGGACATACGAGCAGTACTTC. Its protein is CASRPGGTYEQYF. Complete variable domain (other parts from reference TRBV7-9 and TRBJ2-7): DTGVSQNPRHKITKRGQNVTFRCDPISEHNRLYWYRQTLGQGPEFLTYFQNEAQLEKSRLLSDRFSAERPKGSFSTLEIQRTEQGDSAMYLCASRPGGTYEQYFGPGTRLTVT.

The chain couples TRBV5-1 to TRBJ1-3; D is unclear. Germline V gene data show CDR1 as SGHRS and CDR2 as YFSETQ. V was trimmed by 6 bases and J by 2 bases, leaving 9 bases between them. This CDR3 is built from 13 residues. The CDR3 DNA sequence: TGCGCCAGCACGAGGGATCCTGGAAACACCATATATTTT. This codes for CASTRDPGNTIYF.

This chain joins TRBV6-5 and TRBJ2-5; 7 nucleotides agree with TRBD1. The junction had 7 bases not matched to a gene; V was cut back by 2 bases and J by 7 bases. CDR3 size: 14 residues. Germline V gives CDR1 MNHEY, CDR2 SVGAGI. CDR3 in amino acids: CASSYLTGVGTQYF. CDR3 nucleotides: TGTGCCAGCAGTTACCTCACAGGGGTTGGGACCCAGTACTTC.

The chain is built from TRBV28 and TRBJ2-3; 10 bases match TRBD1. From germline, CDR1 is MDHEN and CDR2 SYDVKM. The CDR3 length is 16 residues. The trim removed 0 bases at V and 4 bases at J, leaving 4 bases unmatched. The CDR3 DNA reads as TGTGCCAGCAGTTTATGGGGACAGGGGATCCCAGATACGCAGTATTTT. It specifies CASSLWGQGIPDTQYF.

This clone showed up just a few times. This CDR3 reads CAIITQTRTEQFF. The CDR3 DNA reads TGTGCCATCATCACCCAGACTAGGACTGAGCAGTTCTTC. V usage is TRBV10-3 and J usage is TRBJ2-1; tentatively, D is TRBD2 (6 bases). This CDR3 contains 13 residues. Per the germline V gene, CDR1 is ENHRY and CDR2 is SYGVKD. The ends were cut back, 7 bases at V and 9 bases at J, with 16 bases in the middle.

A few counts support this clone. The V call is TRBV6-1, the J call TRBJ2-1, with D uncertain. This CDR3 contains 15 residues. V was shortened by 2 bases and J by 0 bases, with 8 bases between the two germline ends. In germline, CDR1 is MNHNS, CDR2 SASEGT. The CDR3 bases are TGTGCCAGCAGTGAATACGGAGACTCCTACAATGAGCAGTTCTTC. The encoded protein is CASSEYGDSYNEQFF.

The chain carries TRBV18 and TRBJ2-3; TRBD1 is a possible D gene (5 bases). V lost 3 bases, J lost 2 bases, and 12 bases lay in between. Germline CDR1 and CDR2: KGHSH and LQKENI. The CDR3 has 15 residues. In nucleotides, the CDR3 is TGTGCCAGCTCACCGATCGGACATACCACAGATACGCAGTATTTT. Translated, it gives CASSPIGHTTDTQYF.

J is TRBJ2-7 and V is TRBV28; 10 bases align to TRBD1. The CDR3 loop spans 14 amino acids. Trimming at V came to 3 bases and at J to 5 bases, leaving 4 bases not matched to a gene. Per the germline V gene, CDR1 is MDHEN and CDR2 is SYDVKM. The CDR3 protein is CASSLGQGFHEQYF. The CDR3 nucleotides are TGTGCCAGCAGTTTGGGACAGGGGTTCCACGAGCAGTACTTC.

This clone was detected a few times. The chain employs TRBV5-1 and TRBJ2-5; possibly TRBD2 for D (6 bases). Germline V CDR1 and CDR2: SGHRS, YFSETQ. Between the trimmed V and J ends, which lost 5 bases and 2 bases, there was a span of 25 bases. This CDR3 spans 18 amino acids. The CDR3 nucleotides read TGCGCCAGCAGGAAAGGTGGTTTGGACTACCAAGGGCAAGAGACCCAGTACTTC. This encodes CASRKGGLDYQGQETQYF.

This clone was seen only a few times. The CDR3 nucleotides are TGTGCCTGCGGGCGGGACCGTTATGGCTACACCTTC. Its protein is CACGRDRYGYTF. V gene TRBV6-1 combines with J gene TRBJ1-2; TRBD1 is a possible D gene (5 bases). The germline V and J ends were trimmed by 11 bases and 5 bases, with 15 bases remaining between them. The CDR3 extends over 12 amino acids. Germline-derived CDR1 and CDR2 are MNHNS and SASEGT.

The chain uses TRBV6-1 and TRBJ2-2, with 9 bases that match TRBD2. This CDR3 region has 15 residues. V trimming: 3 bases; J trimming: 6 bases; junction bases outside the gene matches: 5. The germline CDR1 and CDR2 sequences are MNHNS and SASEGT. CDR3 in amino acids: CASSDSGGEAGELFF. The CDR3 region has the DNA TGTGCCAGCAGTGATAGCGGGGGCGAGGCCGGGGAGCTGTTTTTT.

The rearrangement uses TRBV2 and TRBJ2-1, with 8 bases matching TRBD2. Germline assignment: CDR1 SNHLY and CDR2 FYNNEI. The J segment lost 7 bases and the V segment lost 1 base, leaving 3 bases of the junction unmatched. The CDR3 runs 14 residues. The CDR3 reads CASSEGGLGNEQFF. The CDR3 DNA sequence: TGTGCCAGCAGTGAAGGGGGACTAGGGAATGAGCAGTTCTTC. Full variable domain (rest looked up from reference TRBV2 and TRBJ2-1): EPEVTQTPSHQVTQMGQEVILRCVPISNHLYFYWYRQILGQKVEFLVSFYNNEISEKSEIFDDQFSVERPDGSNFTLKIRSTKLEDSAMYFCASSEGGLGNEQFFGPGTRLTVL.

This chain connects TRBV5-1 to TRBJ2-3; maybe TRBD1 (5 bases). Germline CDR1 and CDR2: SGHRS and YFSETQ. This CDR3 contains 13 residues. The V and J ends lost 0 bases and 5 bases respectively, with 7 bases between them. CDR3 protein: CASSLGQKDTQYF. DNA for the CDR3: TGCGCCAGCAGCTTGGGACAGAAAGATACGCAGTATTTT.

This clone was seen only once. This chain uses TRBV18 with TRBJ1-1; 7 bases match TRBD1. The V segment lost 6 bases and the J segment 1 base; nucleotides outside the gene matches: 14. Germline V CDR1 and CDR2: KGHSH, LQKENI. The CDR3 loop spans 17 amino acids. CDR3 DNA: TGTGCCAGCTCCTACGACAGGGATGGGATATCGAACACTGAAGCTTTCTTT. This codes for CASSYDRDGISNTEAFF.

The chain has TRBV5-1 and TRBJ1-1; D call uncertain. Trimming removed 0 bases at V and 1 base at J, with 7 bases between. The CDR3 totals 14 residues. Germline V gene data show CDR1 as SGHRS and CDR2 as YFSETQ. In nucleotides, the CDR3 is TGCGCCAGCAGCTTGGGCAACACGAACACTGAAGCTTTCTTT. It specifies CASSLGNTNTEAFF.

The chain couples TRBV9 to TRBJ2-5, with 7 bases lining up with TRBD1. The V segment lost 3 bases and the J segment 5 bases; nucleotides outside the gene matches: 7. The length of the CDR3 is 14 residues. Germline-derived CDR1 and CDR2 are SGDLS and YYNGEE. CDR3 residues: CASSDRQGRETQYF. The CDR3 DNA is TGTGCCAGCAGCGACCGACAGGGCAGGGAGACCCAGTACTTC.

The chain recombines TRBV30 with TRBJ2-3; 8 nucleotides line up with TRBD1. CDR3 length: 14 amino acids. V shed 0 bases and J 5 bases; nucleotides not matched to a gene: 4. From germline, CDR1 is GTSNPN and CDR2 SVGIG (reference sequence). In DNA form, the CDR3 reads TGTGCCTGGAGTGTTCAGGGGGCAGGAGATACGCAGTATTTT. Encoded protein: CAWSVQGAGDTQYF.

This sequence joins TRBV5-6 and TRBJ2-3; TRBD1 matches at 8 bases. Germline V gives CDR1 SGHDT, CDR2 YYEEEE. The ends lost 2 bases at V and 9 bases at J; junction bases unmatched: 5. The CDR3 has 13 residues. The CDR3 nucleotides read TGTGCCAGCAGCTTACAGGGGGAGAGGACGCAGTATTTT. Translating gives CASSLQGERTQYF.

In DNA form, the CDR3 reads TGTGCCAGCAGCGAACAGCTAATAGATGAAGCTTTCTTT. Amino acids: CASSEQLIDEAFF. The chain uses TRBV7-2 and TRBJ1-1; D is unclear. V lost 5 bases and J lost 7, with 14 bases in between. The CDR3 is 13 residues long. From germline, CDR1 is SGHTA and CDR2 FQGNSA.

This chain links TRBV25-1 with TRBJ2-3; D is uncertain. CDR1 and CDR2 (germline): MGHDK, SYGVNS. Trimming left V 3 bases short and J 5 bases short, with 9 bases between. CDR3 length equals 13 residues. As DNA, the CDR3 is TGTGCCAGCAGTGACCCCCCCCGAGATACGCAGTATTTT. It encodes CASSDPPRDTQYF.

This clone was seen a handful of times. This chain joins TRBV2 and TRBJ2-3; 7 positions agree with TRBD2. The CDR3 spans 15 residues. V shed 2 bases and J 1 base; nucleotides not matched to a gene: 3. The germline V gene has CDR1 SNHLY and CDR2 FYNNEI. CDR3 in amino acids: CASSEIAGGTDTQYF. The CDR3 DNA reads TGTGCCAGCAGTGAAATTGCGGGGGGCACAGATACGCAGTATTTT.

The chain has TRBV29-1 and TRBJ2-1, with D hard to call. The V end lost 2 bases, the J end lost 8 bases, and 10 bases lay between the germline ends. The CDR3 sequence is 12 residues long. Germline CDR1 SQVTM, CDR2 ANQGSEA. Here the CDR3 DNA reads TGCAGCGTTGAATTCCTGGCGGATGAGCAGTTCTTC. Translation: CSVEFLADEQFF.

V is TRBV6-1 and J is TRBJ2-7, with D perhaps TRBD2 (6 bases). With 4 bases removed from V and 2 bases from J, the gap between germline ends came to 24 bases. The germline V gene encodes CDR1 MNHNS and CDR2 SASEGT. The CDR3 sequence is 18 residues long. CDR3 coding DNA: TGTGCCAGCAGTGTAACCCATGGAGGGACCGACGTCCCCTACGAGCAGTACTTC. Its protein is CASSVTHGGTDVPYEQYF.